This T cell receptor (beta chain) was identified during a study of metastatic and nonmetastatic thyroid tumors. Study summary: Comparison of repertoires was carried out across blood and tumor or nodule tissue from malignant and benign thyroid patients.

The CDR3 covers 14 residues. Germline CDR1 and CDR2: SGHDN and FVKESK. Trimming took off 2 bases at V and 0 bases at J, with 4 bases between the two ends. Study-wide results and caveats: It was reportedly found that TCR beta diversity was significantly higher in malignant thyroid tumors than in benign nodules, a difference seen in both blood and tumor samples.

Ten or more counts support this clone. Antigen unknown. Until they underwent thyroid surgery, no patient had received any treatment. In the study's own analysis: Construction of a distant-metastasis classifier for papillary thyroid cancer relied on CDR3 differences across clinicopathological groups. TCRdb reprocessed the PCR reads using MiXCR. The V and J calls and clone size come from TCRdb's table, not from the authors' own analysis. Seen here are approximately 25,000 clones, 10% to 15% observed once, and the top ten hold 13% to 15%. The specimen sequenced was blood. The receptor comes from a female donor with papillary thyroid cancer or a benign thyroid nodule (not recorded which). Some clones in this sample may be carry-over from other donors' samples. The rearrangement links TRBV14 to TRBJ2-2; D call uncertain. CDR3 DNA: TGTGCCAGCAGCCAAAGCGCGAACACCGGGGAGCTGTTTTTT. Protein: CASSQSANTGELFF.